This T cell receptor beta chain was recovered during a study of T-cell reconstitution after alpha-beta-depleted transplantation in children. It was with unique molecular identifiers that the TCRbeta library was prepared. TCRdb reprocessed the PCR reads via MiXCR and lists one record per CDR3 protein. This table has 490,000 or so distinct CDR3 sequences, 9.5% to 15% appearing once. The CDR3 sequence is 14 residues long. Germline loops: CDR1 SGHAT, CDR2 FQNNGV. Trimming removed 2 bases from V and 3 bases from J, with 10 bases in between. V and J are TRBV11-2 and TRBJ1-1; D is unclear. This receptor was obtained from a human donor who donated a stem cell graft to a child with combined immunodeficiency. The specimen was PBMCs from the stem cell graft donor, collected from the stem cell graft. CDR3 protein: CASSLSNRYTEAFF. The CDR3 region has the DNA TGTGCCAGCAGCTTATCGAACCGCTACACTGAAGCTTTCTTT.